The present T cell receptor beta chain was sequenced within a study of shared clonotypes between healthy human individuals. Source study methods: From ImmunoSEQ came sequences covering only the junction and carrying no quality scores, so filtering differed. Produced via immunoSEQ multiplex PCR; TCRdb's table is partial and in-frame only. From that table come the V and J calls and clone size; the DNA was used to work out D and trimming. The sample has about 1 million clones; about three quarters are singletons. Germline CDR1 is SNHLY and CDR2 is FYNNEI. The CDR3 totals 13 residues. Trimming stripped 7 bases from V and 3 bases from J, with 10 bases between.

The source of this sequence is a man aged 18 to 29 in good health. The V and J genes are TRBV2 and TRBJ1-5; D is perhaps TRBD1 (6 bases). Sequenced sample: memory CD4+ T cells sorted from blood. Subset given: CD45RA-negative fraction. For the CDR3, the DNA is TGTGCCAGCAATGACAGGCCCAATCAGCCCCAGCATTTT. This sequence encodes CASNDRPNQPQHF.